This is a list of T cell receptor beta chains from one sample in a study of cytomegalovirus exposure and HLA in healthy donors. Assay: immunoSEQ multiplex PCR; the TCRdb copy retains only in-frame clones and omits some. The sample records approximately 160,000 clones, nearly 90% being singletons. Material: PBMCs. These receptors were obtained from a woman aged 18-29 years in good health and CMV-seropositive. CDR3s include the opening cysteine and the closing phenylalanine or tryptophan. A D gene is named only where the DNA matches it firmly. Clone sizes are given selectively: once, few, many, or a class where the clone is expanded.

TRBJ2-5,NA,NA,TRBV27,CASSPQLKETQYF,TGTGCCAGCAGCCCCCAACTTAAAGAGACCCAGTACTTC
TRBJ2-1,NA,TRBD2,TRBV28,CASSFGGSAGGRNEQFF,TGTGCCAGCAGTTTCGGGGGGTCGGCGGGAGGTCGGAATGAGCAGTTCTTC
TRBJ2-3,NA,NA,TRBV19,CASSTKLAQWADTQYF,TGTGCCAGTAGTACTAAACTAGCCCAGTGGGCAGATACGCAGTATTTT
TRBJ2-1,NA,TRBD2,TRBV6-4,CASSDSGTSEINEQFF,TGTGCCAGCAGTGACTCGGGGACTAGCGAGATCAATGAGCAGTTCTTC
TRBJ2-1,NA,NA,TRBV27,CASSPSTGTYNEQFF,TGTGCCAGCAGTCCGTCGACAGGTACCTACAATGAGCAGTTCTTC
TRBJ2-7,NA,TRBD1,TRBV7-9,CASSDRVTYEQYF,TGTGCCAGCAGCGACAGGGTAACCTACGAGCAGTACTTC
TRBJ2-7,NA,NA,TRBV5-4,CASTSNNRDEQYF,TGTGCCAGCACGAGCAACAACAGGGACGAGCAGTACTTC
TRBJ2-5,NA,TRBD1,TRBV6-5,CASSTGTEETQYF,TGTGCCAGCAGTACCGGGACAGAAGAGACCCAGTACTTC
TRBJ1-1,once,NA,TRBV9,CASSVGGRPDTEAFF,TGTGCCAGCAGCGTAGGGGGGAGGCCGGACACTGAAGCTTTCTTT
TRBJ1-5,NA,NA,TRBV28,CASSPTGQPQHF,TGTGCCAGCAGCCCCACTGGTCAGCCCCAGCATTTT
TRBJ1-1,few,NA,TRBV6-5,CASSFVRGFGTEAFF,TGTGCCAGCAGTTTTGTGAGGGGGTTTGGCACTGAAGCTTTCTTT
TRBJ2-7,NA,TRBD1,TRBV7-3,CASSPGQGAYEQYF,TGTGCCAGCAGCCCTGGACAGGGGGCCTACGAGCAGTACTTC
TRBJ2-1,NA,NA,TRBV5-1,CATSEVPSSYNEQFF,TGCGCCACCTCTGAAGTTCCTAGCTCCTACAATGAGCAGTTCTTC
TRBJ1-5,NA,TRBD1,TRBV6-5,CASNRGYNQPQHF,TGTGCCAGCAACAGGGGATACAATCAGCCCCAGCATTTT
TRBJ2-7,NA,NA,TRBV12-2,CASRTDRGRLGEQYF,TGTGCAAGTCGGACAGACAGGGGGAGACTAGGCGAGCAGTACTTC
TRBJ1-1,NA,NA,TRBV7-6,CASSPGSRLGEAFF,TGTGCCAGCAGCCCAGGTTCCCGTCTTGGGGAAGCTTTCTTT
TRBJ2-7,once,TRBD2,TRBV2,CASKKGLAGDEQYF,TGTGCCAGCAAAAAGGGACTAGCGGGAGACGAGCAGTACTTC
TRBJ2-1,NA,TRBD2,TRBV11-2,CASSPRLAGGSGRYNEQFF,TGTGCCAGCAGCCCGAGACTAGCGGGAGGGTCGGGGCGTTACAATGAGCAGTTCTTC
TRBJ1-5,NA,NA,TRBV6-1,CASSESGNQPQHF,TGTGCCAGCAGTGAGTCGGGGAATCAGCCCCAGCATTTT
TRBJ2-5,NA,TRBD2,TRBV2,CAGWTSGSQETQYF,TGTGCCGGATGGACTAGCGGGAGCCAAGAGACCCAGTACTTC
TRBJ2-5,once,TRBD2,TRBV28,CASIQRGEETQYF,TGTGCCAGCATCCAGCGGGGGGAAGAGACCCAGTACTTC
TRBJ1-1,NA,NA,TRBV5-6,CASSFDTASNTEAFF,TGTGCCAGCAGCTTTGACACCGCCTCGAACACTGAAGCTTTCTTT
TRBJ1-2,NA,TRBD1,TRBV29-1,CSVLDRGRYGYTF,TGCAGCGTTCTGGACAGGGGGAGGTATGGCTACACCTTC
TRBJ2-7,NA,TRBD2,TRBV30,CAWRPSGIGEQYF,TGTGCCTGGAGACCCAGCGGGATTGGCGAGCAGTACTTC
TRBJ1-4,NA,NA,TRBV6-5,CASSPRVREKLFF,TGTGCCAGCAGCCCCAGGGTTCGTGAAAAACTGTTTTTT
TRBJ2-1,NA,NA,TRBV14,CASSRDSWATYNEQFF,TGTGCCAGCAGCCGAGATTCCTGGGCCACATACAATGAGCAGTTCTTC
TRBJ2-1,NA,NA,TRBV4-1,CASSLPLAYNEQFF,TGCGCCAGCAGCCTACCCTTAGCGTACAATGAGCAGTTCTTC
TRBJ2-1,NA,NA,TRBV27,CASSSTGVNNEQFF,TGTGCCAGCAGTTCGACCGGGGTCAACAATGAGCAGTTCTTC
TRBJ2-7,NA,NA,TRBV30,CAWSFARDYEQYF,TGTGCCTGGAGTTTTGCTAGAGACTACGAGCAGTACTTC
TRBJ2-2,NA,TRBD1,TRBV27,CASSLKGGSPGELFF,TGTGCCAGCAGTTTAAAAGGGGGCAGTCCCGGGGAGCTGTTTTTT
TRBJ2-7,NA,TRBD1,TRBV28,CASSLSQGQGYEQYF,TGTGCCAGCAGTTTATCCCAAGGACAGGGCTACGAGCAGTACTTC
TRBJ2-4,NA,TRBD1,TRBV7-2,CASSKGTGADIQYF,TGTGCCAGCAGCAAAGGGACAGGGGCGGACATTCAGTACTTC
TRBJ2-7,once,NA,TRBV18,CASSPRGSSYEQYF,TGTGCCAGCTCACCACGAGGGAGCTCCTACGAGCAGTACTTC